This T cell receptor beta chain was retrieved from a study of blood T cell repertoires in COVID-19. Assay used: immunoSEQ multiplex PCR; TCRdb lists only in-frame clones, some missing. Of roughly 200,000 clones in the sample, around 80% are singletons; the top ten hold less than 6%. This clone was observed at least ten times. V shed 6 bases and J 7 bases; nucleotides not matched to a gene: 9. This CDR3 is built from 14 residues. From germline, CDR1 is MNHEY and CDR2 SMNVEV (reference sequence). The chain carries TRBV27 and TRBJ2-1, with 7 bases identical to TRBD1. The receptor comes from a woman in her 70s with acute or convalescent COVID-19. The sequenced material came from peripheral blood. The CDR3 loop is CASSLDRVRNEQFF. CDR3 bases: TGTGCCAGCAGCCTCGACAGGGTTCGTAATGAGCAGTTCTTC.